This T cell receptor beta chain is drawn from a study of glioma-infiltrating T cells. Study-level points and caveats: Tissue and blood shared very few CDR3 sequences.

A word on this clonotype: Antigen specificity is unknown. Given a much more abundant clone one base away, this may be a read error.

Germline CDR1 reads SGHRS; CDR2 reads YFSETQ. With V trimmed by 4 bases and J by 5 bases, 3 bases remained unmatched. This CDR3 has 14 amino acids. Amplification of TCR alpha and beta CDR3 regions from RNA used iRepertoire nested multiplex PCR. Input was about 100-450 ng of tissue mRNA or PBMC total RNA. TCRdb reprocessed the multiplex PCR reads with MiXCR, giving one entry per CDR3 protein. This sample has more than 95,000 distinct CDR3 sequences; less than 30% occur once, and the top ten carry approximately 43%. The chain has TRBV5-1 and TRBJ1-6, with TRBD1 matching over 7 bases. The sequencing input was glioma tissue, nonneoplastic brain tissue, or PBMCs (not recorded which). The TCR sequence derives from a human donor with low-grade glioma or glioblastoma, undergoing nonglioma brain surgery, or in good health (not recorded which). CDR3: CASSTGQNNSPLHF. The CDR3 nucleotides read TGCGCCAGCAGCACGGGACAGAATAATTCACCCCTCCACTTT.